This T cell receptor (beta chain) stems from a study of OX40 agonist ivuxolimab in advanced cancers. Study summary: Patients took ivuxolimab, an agonistic anti-OX40 (CD134) antibody. Whole-study results and caveats: Among T cells, CD8+ cells averaged more expanded clones than CD4+ cells. Among the lowest levels of clonal expansion were found in partial responders at 0.1-3.0 mg/kg.

Libraries were prepared by immunoSEQ multiplex PCR; TCRdb keeps only in-frame clonotypes and omits some of them. The repertoire holds about 49,000 clones, with under 90% as singletons. Concerning this clone: Its antigen is not identified. The junction does not match germline at one end; this may be a read error.

The CDR3 loop spans 11 amino acids. Germline V gene sequence: CDR1 WSHSY, CDR2 SAAADI. Sequences were derived from CD4+ or CD8+ T cells sorted from blood, sampled in a trial of the OX40 agonist ivuxolimab. This rearrangement joins TRBV10-2 to TRBJ2-7; D is unclear. This clonotype was sampled from an adult with an advanced solid tumor such as melanoma, head and neck, liver or kidney cancer. The CDR3 protein is CAISGDYEQYF. DNA of the CDR3: TGTGCCATCAGTGGGGACTACGAGCAGTACTTC.